Listed here are 5 T cell receptor beta chains from one sample, sequenced in a study of T-cell memory formation after mild COVID-19. TCRdb passed the 5' RACE reads through MiXCR, listing each CDR3 protein once. The sample has 540,000 or so distinct CDR3 sequences, about a fifth seen once. The sequenced material came from PBMCs or a T cell subset sorted from them (not recorded which). The receptors here all came from an adult woman who had mild COVID-19 (a few samples of this study predate the infection). Cell type and time point are not known.

The rearrangement uses TRBV6-5 and TRBJ2-7; 8 bases match TRBD1. CDR3 size: 14 residues. The V segment lost 7 bases and the J segment 2 bases; nucleotides outside the gene matches: 7. Per germline, CDR1 MNHEY and CDR2 SVGAGI. In DNA form, the CDR3 reads TGTGCCAGCACCGTGGACAGGGTGACCTACGAGCAGTACTTC. Protein sequence: CASTVDRVTYEQYF.

This clonotype was found a few times. The chain joins TRBV5-1 to TRBJ1-3; D may be TRBD1 (5 bases). V dropped 4 bases and J dropped 0 bases, with 17 bases sitting between them. This CDR3 has 17 residues. In germline, CDR1 is SGHRS, CDR2 YFSETQ. As DNA, the CDR3 is TGCGCCAGCAGCCCCATCGTGGGACGGAGCTCTGGAAACACCATATATTTT. Translated, it gives CASSPIVGRSSGNTIYF.

In this sample, this clonotype turned up a few times. J is TRBJ2-1 and V is TRBV7-2; 9 bases align to TRBD1. The CDR3 sequence is 16 residues long. Trimming removed 1 base from V and 2 bases from J; junction bases left unmatched: 3. Germline loops: CDR1 SGHTA, CDR2 FQGNSA. The CDR3, as DNA: TGTGCCAGCAGCTTAGTCGGGACAGGGACCTACAATGAGCAGTTCTTC. Its translation is CASSLVGTGTYNEQFF.

The chain combines TRBV25-1 with TRBJ2-1, with a weak D call TRBD2 (6 bases). The germline V gene has CDR1 MGHDK and CDR2 SYGVNS. The CDR3 sequence is 13 residues long. Trimming pared 4 bases from V and 5 bases from J, leaving 9 bases between. CDR3 nucleotides: TGTGCCAGCAGTGGCGGGACCGACAATGAGCAGTTCTTC. It encodes CASSGGTDNEQFF.

The chain carries TRBV6-1 and TRBJ2-7; D not resolved. Germline V gene sequence: CDR1 MNHNS, CDR2 SASEGT. This CDR3 region has 11 residues. The V end was cut by 6 bases, the J end by 1 base, with 4 bases between. In DNA, the CDR3 is TGTGCCAGCAGCATGTCCTACGAGCAGTACTTC. Translation: CASSMSYEQYF.